The 2 T cell receptor beta chains listed next were all sequenced from one sample in a study of T cell responses to AZD1222 COVID-19 vaccine. This table comes from immunoSEQ multiplex PCR, and its TCRdb copy is limited to in-frame clones, with some not included. This table has 130,000 to 150,000 clones, around nine tenths appearing once. The specimen was peripheral blood, collected on day 0 of AZD1222 vaccination. The source of these receptors is an adult in good health.

Concerning this clone itself: One junction end disagrees with the germline gene, perhaps due to a read error. The CDR3 sequence is CASSLTDF. The DNA of the CDR3 is TGTGCCAGCAGCTTGACCGACTTC. This chain connects TRBV7-9 to TRBJ2-7; D gene ambiguous. This CDR3 is 8 amino acids long. Germline V CDR1 and CDR2: SEHNR, FQNEAQ (reference sequence).

Comments on this clone: The junction differs from germline at one of its ends, possibly a read error. The chain combines TRBV20-1 with TRBJ2-7; D is uncertain. The germline V gene has CDR1 DFQATT and CDR2 SNEGSKA (reference sequence). This CDR3 is built from 10 residues. The CDR3 region has the DNA TGCAGTGCTAGCTCCCACGAGCAGTACTTC. It codes for CSASSHEQYF.